The rows below give T cell receptor beta chains drawn from one sample of a study of blood T cells in healthy people across ages. TCRdb redid the calling of the 5' RACE reads with MiXCR, one entry per CDR3 protein. The sample carries 1,800,000 or so distinct CDR3 sequences, about two fifths recorded once. The specimen was blood. Every receptor here comes from a human donor in good health. Each CDR3 is given with its conserved first and last residue. The D gene is left open where the match is weak. The size of a clone is reported for some rows only, either as once, few or many, or as a class for expanded clones.

- | TRBJ2-4 | TRBV6-6 | - | TGTGCCAGCAGTTACGAGGGCAGGAGCTCCTACAATGAGCAGTACTTC | CASSYEGRSSYNEQYF
TRBD2 | TRBJ2-1 | TRBV7-2 | - | TGTGCCAGCAGCTTAAGAGGGCGGGGGACCTTATACAATGAGCAGTTCTTC | CASSLRGRGTLYNEQFF
- | TRBJ2-5 | TRBV6-2/TRBV6-3 | few | TGTGCCAGCAGTTACGGGGCAGATCAAGAGACCCAGTACTTC | CASSYGADQETQYF
- | TRBJ1-2 | TRBV6-5 | few | TGTGCCAGCAGCCGGGGGGCGGAGACCTATGGCTACACCTTC | CASSRGAETYGYTF
- | TRBJ2-3 | TRBV29-1 | few | TGCAGCGTTGAAGGTGCCAGCACCACAGATACGCAGTATTTT | CSVEGASTTDTQYF
- | TRBJ1-6 | TRBV12-3/TRBV12-4 | - | TGTGCCAGCAGCACCCGGTCCTTGGACAGTTATTCTTATAATTCACCCCTCCACTTT | CASSTRSLDSYSYNSPLHF
- | TRBJ2-1 | TRBV10-3 | - | TGTGCCACCAGACAAGGCGGAATCTCCTACAATGAGCAGTTCTTC | CATRQGGISYNEQFF
TRBD2 | TRBJ2-7 | TRBV5-1 | - | TGCGCCAGCAGCCCGGGCGGGGGACGCCCCTCCTACGAGCAGTACTTC | CASSPGGGRPSYEQYF
TRBD1 | TRBJ1-6 | TRBV4-3 | - | TGCGCCAGCAGCCTCAGACAGGGGGTGAGCTCCTATAATTCACCCCTCCACTTT | CASSLRQGVSSYNSPLHF
- | TRBJ1-1 | TRBV29-1 | - | TGCAGCGTTGAGAGCACTGAAGCTTTCTTT | CSVESTEAFF
TRBD2 | TRBJ2-3 | TRBV6-6 | few | TGTGCCAGCAGTTTCCAGCGGGGGCTCGGCACAGATACGCAGTATTTT | CASSFQRGLGTDTQYF
- | TRBJ1-5 | TRBV4-2 | few | TGTGCCAGCAGCCAAGGCCGACAGACTAATCAGCCCCAGCATTTT | CASSQGRQTNQPQHF
- | TRBJ1-1 | TRBV11-2 | few | TGTGCCAGCAGCTTAGGGGGGGGGAATCCGGACACTGAAGCTTTCTTT | CASSLGGGNPDTEAFF
- | TRBJ2-5 | TRBV29-1 | few | TGCAGCGACTGGACAGAAGAGACCCAGTACTTC | CSDWTEETQYF
- | TRBJ2-4 | TRBV20-1 | few | TGCAGTGCTCAGTTGGGGGGAAACATTCAGTACTTC | CSAQLGGNIQYF
- | TRBJ2-7 | TRBV5-1 | - | TGCGCCAGCAGCTCTGGTATCGAATCCTACGAGCAGTACTTC | CASSSGIESYEQYF
- | TRBJ1-2 | TRBV29-1 | many | TGCAGCGTTGTGGGTGGCCGCGGCTACACCTTC | CSVVGGRGYTF
- | TRBJ1-2 | TRBV4-1 | - | TGCGCCAGCAGCCAAGGCCCAGGAAGAACTAACTATGGCTACACCTTC | CASSQGPGRTNYGYTF
- | TRBJ1-2 | TRBV7-9 | - | TGTTCCAGCAGCTCCTACGACAAGGGCGTTGGCTACACCTTC | CSSSSYDKGVGYTF
- | TRBJ2-1 | TRBV7-8 | few | TGTGCCAGCAGCTCGACAGACTCCTACAATGAGCAGTTCTTC | CASSSTDSYNEQFF
- | TRBJ2-7 | TRBV28 | few | TGTGCCAGCAGTTCCTTCCCAACAGCGACCCACTACGAGCAGTACTTC | CASSSFPTATHYEQYF
- | TRBJ2-2 | TRBV7-2 | - | TGTGCCAGCAGCCTATCAGGGACTGGAAACACCGGGGAGCTGTTTTTT | CASSLSGTGNTGELFF
TRBD1 | TRBJ1-5 | TRBV5-1 | few | TGCGCCAGCAGCTCGCTACAGGGGGCTAGACAGCCCCAGCATTTT | CASSSLQGARQPQHF
TRBD1 | TRBJ2-3 | TRBV5-1 | - | TGCGCCAGCAGCGCCGGACCCCAGGGGGCCACAGATACGCAGTATTTT | CASSAGPQGATDTQYF
- | TRBJ2-1 | TRBV5-6 | - | TGTGCCAGCAGCTTGGTCCCGGACAGAGACAATGAGCAGTTCTTC | CASSLVPDRDNEQFF
TRBD1 | TRBJ2-4 | TRBV29-1 | once | TGCAGCGTCACAGGGGATACCACCTACAATGAGCAGTACTTC | CSVTGDTTYNEQYF
TRBD1 | TRBJ1-5 | TRBV11-1 | - | TGTGCCAGCAGCTGGGACAGGGGGACTCAGCCCCAGCATTTT | CASSWDRGTQPQHF
- | TRBJ1-4 | TRBV20-1 | - | TGCAGTGCTCTGGACAGAACCAATGAAAAACTGTTTTTT | CSALDRTNEKLFF